A selection of T cell receptor beta chains follows, all from one sample in a study of cytomegalovirus exposure and HLA in healthy donors. Libraries were prepared by immunoSEQ multiplex PCR; TCRdb keeps only in-frame clonotypes and omits some of them. The sample carries about 130,000 clones, about four fifths recorded once. The sample consisted of PBMCs. The origin of the receptors is a man aged 25-45 years in good health and CMV-seronegative. Both conserved end residues are part of each CDR3. The D gene is left open where the match is weak.

cdr3_aa: CASSLLAETLYEQYF
d_call: NA
v_call: TRBV28
j_call: TRBJ2-7

cdr3_aa: CASSAAGAPIRLIGNQPQHF
d_call: NA
v_call: TRBV10-1
j_call: TRBJ1-5

cdr3_aa: CASSKGASGAQETQYF
d_call: TRBD2
v_call: TRBV23-1
j_call: TRBJ2-5

cdr3_aa: CASSNRTRRDRNTGELFF
d_call: NA
v_call: TRBV7-8
j_call: TRBJ2-2

cdr3_aa: CSVRSGHLNTEAFF
d_call: NA
v_call: TRBV29-1
j_call: TRBJ1-1

cdr3_aa: CACMWDGSVGEQYF
d_call: NA
v_call: TRBV30
j_call: TRBJ2-7

cdr3_aa: CASSPYPTSGRTDNEQFF
d_call: TRBD2
v_call: TRBV7-2
j_call: TRBJ2-1

cdr3_aa: CASSSTGTGVHEQYF
d_call: TRBD1
v_call: TRBV7-2
j_call: TRBJ2-7

cdr3_aa: CASCMDRVHEQYF
d_call: TRBD1
v_call: TRBV28
j_call: TRBJ2-7

cdr3_aa: CASRAPLNTEAFF
d_call: NA
v_call: TRBV2
j_call: TRBJ1-1

cdr3_aa: CASRGQGSTEAFF
d_call: TRBD1
v_call: TRBV9
j_call: TRBJ1-1

cdr3_aa: CSASDRGPYEQYF
d_call: TRBD1
v_call: TRBV29-1
j_call: TRBJ2-7

cdr3_aa: CSVGQGWSEQYF
d_call: TRBD1
v_call: TRBV29-1
j_call: TRBJ2-7

cdr3_aa: CASSLRGEQYF
d_call: NA
v_call: TRBV28
j_call: TRBJ2-7

cdr3_aa: CASSLLGTGYEQYF
d_call: TRBD1
v_call: TRBV28
j_call: TRBJ2-7

cdr3_aa: CASSQLTGSGETQYF
d_call: NA
v_call: TRBV4-3
j_call: TRBJ2-5

cdr3_aa: CASSLRGQSRSQPQHF
d_call: NA
v_call: TRBV7-2
j_call: TRBJ1-5

cdr3_aa: CASSPPRLAGQETQYF
d_call: TRBD2
v_call: TRBV7-2
j_call: TRBJ2-5

cdr3_aa: CASSFSLAGADTQYF
d_call: TRBD2
v_call: TRBV7-3
j_call: TRBJ2-3

cdr3_aa: CATLTGAATDTQYF
d_call: TRBD1
v_call: TRBV6-1
j_call: TRBJ2-3

cdr3_aa: CSASGSNEQFF
d_call: NA
v_call: TRBV20-1
j_call: TRBJ2-1

cdr3_aa: CASSLRAGGPYEQYF
d_call: TRBD2
v_call: TRBV7-3
j_call: TRBJ2-7

cdr3_aa: CASSLHGTGDGKETQYF
d_call: TRBD1
v_call: TRBV5-1
j_call: TRBJ2-5

cdr3_aa: CASSYSRAGRTGELFF
d_call: NA
v_call: TRBV6-5
j_call: TRBJ2-2

cdr3_aa: CASSERGGSGEPQHF
d_call: NA
v_call: TRBV2
j_call: TRBJ1-5

cdr3_aa: CAWISQGNYGYTF
d_call: NA
v_call: TRBV30
j_call: TRBJ1-2

cdr3_aa: CASSQAISYEQYF
d_call: NA
v_call: TRBV14
j_call: TRBJ2-7

cdr3_aa: CASSLIVGLAGVHEQYF
d_call: TRBD2
v_call: TRBV5-1
j_call: TRBJ2-7

cdr3_aa: CASSVEWGDTEAFF
d_call: NA
v_call: TRBV9
j_call: TRBJ1-1

cdr3_aa: CASSQAHRARDGSPLHF
d_call: NA
v_call: TRBV4-1
j_call: TRBJ1-6

cdr3_aa: CASSSNKHNEAFF
d_call: NA
v_call: TRBV27
j_call: TRBJ1-1

cdr3_aa: CASSLEPGTYEQYF
d_call: NA
v_call: TRBV11-2
j_call: TRBJ2-7

cdr3_aa: CASSQKGDYYGYTF
d_call: NA
v_call: TRBV19
j_call: TRBJ1-2

cdr3_aa: CAWAGGAVPYEQYF
d_call: TRBD1
v_call: TRBV30
j_call: TRBJ2-7

cdr3_aa: CASSLDREGYEQYF
d_call: TRBD1
v_call: TRBV6-5
j_call: TRBJ2-7

cdr3_aa: CSVLSGERHWNTGELFF
d_call: TRBD2
v_call: TRBV29-1
j_call: TRBJ2-2

cdr3_aa: CASSAGGSTDTQYF
d_call: NA
v_call: TRBV10-2
j_call: TRBJ2-3

cdr3_aa: CASSSDVNPYTDTQYF
d_call: NA
v_call: TRBV11-2
j_call: TRBJ2-3

cdr3_aa: CASSREPRDEKLFF
d_call: NA
v_call: TRBV6-5
j_call: TRBJ1-4

cdr3_aa: CASSFNRVRIRDTQYF
d_call: NA
v_call: TRBV27
j_call: TRBJ2-3

cdr3_aa: CASSRLGASYNEQFF
d_call: NA
v_call: TRBV19
j_call: TRBJ2-1

cdr3_aa: CASSYGEGRGDF
d_call: TRBD2
v_call: TRBV6-6
j_call: TRBJ2-5

cdr3_aa: CASGPFELRGATDTQYF
d_call: NA
v_call: TRBV7-8
j_call: TRBJ2-3

cdr3_aa: CASRSHTGDTIYF
d_call: NA
v_call: TRBV7-9
j_call: TRBJ1-3

cdr3_aa: CASSSLRARGEDYEQYF
d_call: NA
v_call: TRBV28
j_call: TRBJ2-7

cdr3_aa: CASSRDGAMGEQYF
d_call: NA
v_call: TRBV5-1
j_call: TRBJ2-7

cdr3_aa: CASSLIGGANTEAFF
d_call: TRBD1
v_call: TRBV5-1
j_call: TRBJ1-1

cdr3_aa: CASSQDEGRGAYNEQFF
d_call: NA
v_call: TRBV4-1
j_call: TRBJ2-1

cdr3_aa: CASSLSQNTEAFF
d_call: NA
v_call: TRBV28
j_call: TRBJ1-1

cdr3_aa: CASSLWSRGRDQPQHF
d_call: TRBD1
v_call: TRBV7-8
j_call: TRBJ1-5

cdr3_aa: CASGAGTYEQYF
d_call: NA
v_call: TRBV28
j_call: TRBJ2-7

cdr3_aa: CASKSGQAGSYEQYF
d_call: NA
v_call: TRBV2
j_call: TRBJ2-7